These 25 T cell receptor beta chains were all obtained from the same sample, sequenced in a study of T cells in women clearing cervical HPV infection. TCRdb's copy holds only in-frame clones and misses some; the assay was immunoSEQ multiplex PCR. The sample includes 25,000 to 30,000 clones. The sequenced material came from blood buffy coat. These receptors all stem from a woman aged 18 to 75 with a cervical HPV16 infection that either progressed to CIN3+ or cleared (not recorded which).

For this clone: The read finishes 3 residues shy of the CDR3 end, and the germline J gene is used to complete it. The chain employs TRBV5-4 and TRBJ1-2; D is possibly TRBD1 (5 bases). Germline V gene sequence: CDR1 SGHNT, CDR2 YYREEE (reference sequence). V shed 2 bases and J shed 1 base, with 9 bases lying between them. CDR3 length: 14 amino acids. This chain's CDR3 is CASSLKGLNYGYTF. CDR3 bases read: TGTGCCAGCAGCTTAAAGGGGCTTAACTATGGC.

Of note for this clone: The CDR3 is cut off 3 residues early in the read; its end comes from the germline J gene. The chain is built from TRBV19 and TRBJ2-2, with 8 bases matching TRBD1. CDR1 LNHDA and CDR2 SQIVND come from the germline V gene (reference sequence). The trim removed 6 bases at V and 4 bases at J, leaving 4 bases unmatched. The CDR3 spans 14 residues. The CDR3 bases that were read are TGTGCCAGTAGCTTGGACAGGGTCACCGGGGAG. Amino acids: CASSLDRVTGE. The whole CDR3 protein reads CASSLDRVTGELFF.

Details on this clone: The sequence runs out 3 residues before the end of the CDR3; the remainder is reconstructed from the germline J gene. The rearrangement links TRBV2 to TRBJ1-1, with D maybe TRBD1 (5 bases). Germline V gene data show CDR1 as SNHLY and CDR2 as FYNNEI. The CDR3 consists of 14 residues. The germline V and J ends were trimmed by 4 bases and 5 bases, with 14 bases remaining between them. CDR3 bases read: TGTGCCAGCAGTGCCTTCGGGGGGACGACTGAA. This translates into CASSAFGGTTE. The CDR3 in full is CASSAFGGTTEAFF. Complete variable domain (other parts from reference TRBV2 and TRBJ1-1): EPEVTQTPSHQVTQMGQEVILRCVPISNHLYFYWYRQILGQKVEFLVSFYNNEISEKSEIFDDQFSVERPDGSNFTLKIRSTKLEDSAMYFCASSAFGGTTEAFFGQGTRLTVV.

For this clone: The DNA ends 3 residues before the CDR3 does, and the rest of the CDR3 is filled in from the germline J gene. This sequence joins TRBV5-1 and TRBJ2-2; 11 bases map to TRBD1. V lost 4 bases to trimming and J lost 4 bases; unmatched junction nucleotides: 3. Per germline, CDR1 SGHRS and CDR2 YFSETQ. The CDR3 is 15 amino acids. CDR3 bases read: TGCGCCAGCAGCGGGACAGGGGGGAGCACCGGGGAG. Translation: CASSGTGGSTGE. The entire CDR3 reads CASSGTGGSTGELFF.

Worth noting for this clone: The CDR3 end lies 3 residues beyond the end of the read and is filled in from the germline J gene. The rearrangement uses TRBV10-3 and TRBJ2-5; TRBD1 aligns across 7 bases. From germline, CDR1 is ENHRY and CDR2 SYGVKD. This CDR3 is 13 amino acids long. V trimming: 9 bases; J trimming: 1 base; junction bases outside the gene matches: 5. CDR3 bases read: TGTGCCATACGACAGGGAGCCCAAGAGACC. This translates into CAIRQGAQET. The CDR3, in full, reads CAIRQGAQETQYF.

About this clone: The read terminates 3 residues ahead of where the CDR3 ends, so the germline J gene completes it. The rearrangement joins TRBV6-1 to TRBJ1-3; 7 nucleotides agree with TRBD1. CDR1 and CDR2 from the germline V gene are MNHNS and SASEGT. The CDR3 runs to 15 residues. Trimming took 0 bases from V and 8 from J; bases not matched to a gene: 7. This CDR3 is CASSEARGGGYTIYF. The covered CDR3 bases are TGTGCCAGCAGTGAAGCGCGAGGGGGCGGGTACACC.

Turning to this clone: From the germline J gene comes the end of the CDR3, since the read stops 3 residues before it. The rearrangement joins TRBV10-3 to TRBJ2-3; maybe TRBD1 (5 bases). CDR3 length: 15 amino acids. Trimming took 0 bases from V and 2 from J, leaving 9 bases between them. Per the germline V gene, CDR1 is ENHRY and CDR2 is SYGVKD. The chain's CDR3 is CAISESYRSTDTQYF. Incomplete CDR3 DNA: TGTGCCATCAGTGAGTCGTACAGGTCCACAGATACG.

On this clone: Coverage ceases 3 residues before the CDR3 finishes, and the germline J gene fills in the end. The chain carries TRBV7-6 and TRBJ1-1; tentatively, D is TRBD1 (5 bases). The CDR3 is made up of 13 amino acids. Germline CDR1 SGHVS, CDR2 FNYEAQ. The ends were cut back, 5 bases at V and 6 bases at J, with 13 bases in the middle. The chain's CDR3 is CASSPLGGAEAFF. CDR3 DNA, as far as it was read: TGTGCCAGCAGCCCCCTGGGGGGGGCTGAA.

On this clone itself: Sequencing ends 3 residues short of the CDR3 end; the germline J gene provides the rest. J is TRBJ1-1 and V is TRBV11-2, with TRBD1 matching over 7 bases. CDR3 size: 14 residues. Germline V gene data show CDR1 as SGHAT and CDR2 as FQNNGV. The ends lost 0 bases at V and 4 bases at J; junction bases unmatched: 2. The CDR3 is CASSLEDRSTEAFF. CDR3 DNA, as far as it was read: TGTGCCAGCAGCTTAGAGGACAGGAGCACTGAA.

Concerning this clone itself: The read gets to within 3 residues of the CDR3 end, and the germline J gene fills in the rest. V and J are TRBV7-8 and TRBJ1-3; D uncertain. Germline-derived CDR1 and CDR2 are SGHVS and FQNEAQ. Trimming removed 4 bases from V and 2 bases from J, with 9 bases in between. This CDR3 is 14 amino acids long. The sequenced part of the CDR3 DNA is TGTGCCAGCAGCTATCGGGGAACTGGAAACACC. It specifies CASSYRGTGNT. The CDR3 as a whole reads CASSYRGTGNTIYF.

Of note for this clone: The read gets to within 3 residues of the CDR3 end, and the germline J gene fills in the rest. This chain links TRBV9 with TRBJ2-5; no clear D. This CDR3 spans 13 amino acids. V shed 3 bases and J shed 5 bases, with 11 bases lying between them. CDR1 is SGDLS and CDR2 is YYNGEE in the germline V gene. CDR3 DNA (partial): TGTGCCAGCAGCGAATTTGGTGGCGAGACC. Protein product: CASSEFGGET. The full-length CDR3 reads as CASSEFGGETQYF.

Worth noting for this clone: The CDR3 end is not reached by the read, which stops 3 residues before it; the germline J gene fills it in. This chain connects TRBV7-9 to TRBJ1-2, with a possible D match to TRBD1 (6 bases). The CDR3 covers 15 residues. Germline V gene data show CDR1 as SEHNR and CDR2 as FQNEAQ (reference sequence). CDR3 bases read: TGTGCCAGCAGTATGGACAGTTCCAGCTCCTACGAC. Translation: CASSMDSSSSYD. The complete CDR3 protein is CASSMDSSSSYDYTF. The whole variable domain, remainder taken from reference TRBV7-9 and TRBJ1-2, is DTGVSQNPRHKITKRGQNVTFRCDPISEHNRLYWYRQTLGQGPEFLTYFQNEAQLEKSRLLSDRFSAERPKGSFSTLEIQRTEQGDSAMYLCASSMDSSSSYDYTFGSGTRLTVV.

Concerning this clone itself: The read is 3 residues too short to cover the CDR3 end, so that end is filled in from the germline J gene. This rearrangement joins TRBV7-9 to TRBJ1-1; D remains ambiguous. The CDR3 covers 13 residues. CDR1 is SEHNR and CDR2 is FQNEAQ in the germline V gene (reference sequence). The CDR3 region is CASSSEAVKSAFF. The covered CDR3 bases are TGTGCCAGCAGCTCCGAAGCGGTGAAATCA. Supplemented by reference TRBV7-9 and TRBJ1-1, the full variable domain reads DTGVSQNPRHKITKRGQNVTFRCDPISEHNRLYWYRQTLGQGPEFLTYFQNEAQLEKSRLLSDRFSAERPKGSFSTLEIQRTEQGDSAMYLCASSSEAVKSAFFGQGTRLTVV.

Comments on this clone: The read comes to an end 3 residues before the CDR3 does, leaving the germline J gene to fill in the end. V gene TRBV11-2 combines with J gene TRBJ2-7, with D maybe TRBD2 (5 bases). The ends were cut back, 4 bases at V and 4 bases at J, with 8 bases in the middle. CDR3 length: 12 amino acids. Germline loops: CDR1 SGHAT, CDR2 FQNNGV. CDR3 DNA (partial): TGTGCCAGCAGCTGGACTCAATACGAG. Translating gives CASSWTQYE. The full-length CDR3 reads as CASSWTQYEQYF.

The CDR3 is CAWTPGGRYQETQYF. The CDR3 bases that were read are TGTGCCTGGACCCCCGGGGGTCGGTACCAAGAGACC. The V and J genes are TRBV30 and TRBJ2-5, with D possibly TRBD2 on 6 matching bases. With the read ending 3 residues before the CDR3 end, the germline J gene is used to fill in that end. The CDR3 length is 15 residues. Germline-derived CDR1 and CDR2 are GTSNPN and SVGIG (reference sequence). V shed 4 bases and J shed 0 bases, with 15 bases lying between them.

Comments on this clone: The read is 3 residues too short to cover the CDR3 end, so that end is filled in from the germline J gene. V usage is TRBV7-8 and J usage is TRBJ2-5, with TRBD2 matching 7 bases. J gave up 4 bases and V 9 bases, and 5 bases lay outside the gene matches. The CDR3 runs to 12 residues. Germline CDR1 is SGHVS and CDR2 is FQNEAQ. The CDR3 DNA, read in part, is TGTGCCAGTGGTCCGGGGGGAGAGACC. Encoded protein: CASGPGGET. Given in full, the CDR3 is CASGPGGETQYF.

Regarding this clone: The read ends 3 residues before the CDR3 terminus; that terminus is restored from the germline J gene. This chain links TRBV20-1 with TRBJ1-5; 11 positions match TRBD1. Germline loops: CDR1 DFQATT, CDR2 SNEGSKA (reference sequence). CDR3 length: 17 residues. The ends lost 2 bases at V and 0 bases at J; junction bases unmatched: 6. CDR3 region: CSARRTGGADSNQPQHF. CDR3 DNA, as far as it was read: TGCAGTGCTAGACGGACAGGGGGCGCAGATAGCAATCAGCCC.

About this clone: The read ends 3 residues before the CDR3 terminus; that terminus is restored from the germline J gene. The rearrangement links TRBV5-1 to TRBJ2-5, with a tentative D call TRBD1 (5 bases). Germline V gene data show CDR1 as SGHRS and CDR2 as YFSETQ. Trimming removed 0 bases from V and 5 bases from J, with 8 bases in between. This CDR3 contains 13 residues. CDR3 DNA, as far as it was read: TGCGCCAGCAGCTTGGGACAGTGGGAGACC. Residues: CASSLGQWET. The full CDR3 reads CASSLGQWETQYF.

About this clone itself: The read finishes 3 residues shy of the CDR3 end, and the germline J gene is used to complete it. The chain combines TRBV2 with TRBJ2-5; perhaps TRBD1 as D (5 bases). Germline CDR1 is SNHLY and CDR2 is FYNNEI. The germline V and J ends were trimmed by 11 bases and 1 base, with 11 bases remaining between them. The CDR3 spans 12 residues. CDR3 bases read: TGTGCCGTTTGGCAGGGCCAAGAGACC. The encoded protein is CAVWQGQET. The CDR3 reads in full as CAVWQGQETQYF.

Turning to this clone: The CDR3 end falls 3 residues outside the read, so it is completed with the germline J gene. The rearrangement joins TRBV2 to TRBJ1-5; the D is unclear. V dropped 1 base and J dropped 6 bases, with 7 bases sitting between them. In germline, CDR1 is SNHLY, CDR2 FYNNEI. The CDR3 consists of 13 residues. The CDR3 region is CASSEGGRQPQHF. The DNA read from the CDR3 is TGTGCCAGCAGTGAAGGAGGGCGTCAGCCC.

Concerning this clone: The CDR3 end falls 3 residues outside the read, so it is completed with the germline J gene. The chain uses TRBV2 and TRBJ2-3, with 8 bases lining up with TRBD2. V was pared by 4 bases and J by 0 bases, with 3 bases of the junction left unmatched. Germline loops: CDR1 SNHLY, CDR2 FYNNEI. The CDR3 loop spans 15 amino acids. CDR3 DNA, as far as it was read: TGTGCCAGCAGTGGGTCTAGCGGGAGCACAGATACG. This gives the protein CASSGSSGSTDT. From start to end, the CDR3 is CASSGSSGSTDTQYF. The full variable domain, completed using reference TRBV2 and TRBJ2-3, is EPEVTQTPSHQVTQMGQEVILRCVPISNHLYFYWYRQILGQKVEFLVSFYNNEISEKSEIFDDQFSVERPDGSNFTLKIRSTKLEDSAMYFCASSGSSGSTDTQYFGPGTRLTVL.

Notes on this clone: From the germline J gene comes the end of the CDR3, since the read stops 3 residues before it. This chain connects TRBV29-1 to TRBJ1-1; D possibly corresponds to TRBD1 (5 bases). Trimming took 5 bases from V and 7 from J, leaving 14 bases between them. Germline lookup yields CDR1 SQVTM and CDR2 ANQGSEA. CDR3 length equals 12 residues. This CDR3 is CSVSRESVEAFF. The CDR3 DNA, read in part, is TGCAGCGTTTCCAGGGAGTCGGTTGAA. The full variable domain, rest sourced from reference TRBV29-1 and TRBJ1-1, is SAVISQKPSRDICQRGTSLTIQCQVDSQVTMMFWYRQQPGQSLTLIATANQGSEATYESGFVIDKFPISRPNLTFSTLTVSNMSPEDSSIYLCSVSRESVEAFFGQGTRLTVV.

Of note for this clone: The CDR3 goes on 3 residues after the read ends, and that part is filled in from the germline J gene. This chain uses TRBV7-2 with TRBJ1-2; a possible D gene is TRBD1 (5 bases). Trimming pared 0 bases from V and 6 bases from J, leaving 11 bases between. The CDR3 consists of 14 residues. Germline CDR1 SGHTA, CDR2 FQGNSA. This CDR3 is CASSLAVRADGYTF. CDR3 DNA (partial): TGTGCCAGCAGCTTAGCGGTCAGGGCTGATGGC. Complete variable domain (other parts from reference TRBV7-2 and TRBJ1-2): GAGVSQSPSNKVTEKGKDVELRCDPISGHTALYWYRQSLGQGLEFLIYFQGNSAPDKSGLPSDRFSAERTGGSVSTLTIQRTQQEDSAVYLCASSLAVRADGYTFGSGTRLTVV.

A note on this clone: The read falls 3 residues short of the CDR3 end, and the missing part is taken from the germline J gene. The chain recombines TRBV20-1 with TRBJ2-7, with a weak D call TRBD1 (5 bases). This CDR3 region has 12 residues. From germline, CDR1 is DFQATT and CDR2 SNEGSKA (reference sequence). V was trimmed by 4 bases and J by 2 bases, leaving 9 bases between them. The CDR3 loop is CSAKRGTYEQYF. The CDR3 DNA, read in part, is TGCAGTGCTAAAAGGGGAACCTACGAG.

Turning to this clone: The CDR3 end falls 3 residues outside the read, so it is completed with the germline J gene. This chain links TRBV19 with TRBJ2-4, with D perhaps matching TRBD1 (5 bases). The CDR3 spans 15 residues. The germline V gene has CDR1 LNHDA and CDR2 SQIVND (reference sequence). The V and J ends lost 3 bases and 0 bases respectively, with 9 bases between them. The part of the CDR3 DNA that was read is TGTGCCAGTAGTATCCAGGGCATAGCCAAAAACATT. It encodes CASSIQGIAKNI. The entire CDR3 reads CASSIQGIAKNIQYF.